One sample yielded the 19 T cell receptor beta chains listed below, sequenced in a study of T cell clonality in common variable immunodeficiency. Assay: immunoSEQ multiplex PCR; the TCRdb copy retains only in-frame clones and omits some. The profile covers 45,000 to 60,000 clones, none occurring a single time. The sample was peripheral blood mononuclear cells. The source of these receptors is a person aged 18 to 75 in good health.

In this sample, this clone turned up many times. The read terminates 3 residues ahead of where the CDR3 ends, so the germline J gene completes it. The rearrangement uses TRBV10-3 and TRBJ2-7; 7 bases align to TRBD2. The germline V gene has CDR1 ENHRY and CDR2 SYGVKD. The CDR3 sequence is 18 residues long. Losses at the gene ends were 9 bases for V and 4 bases for J; bases not matched to a gene: 24. CDR3 DNA, as far as it was read: TGTGCCATTACTCTGGGGGGACTAAGAACAGCGTATGGTTACGAG. As protein: CAITLGGLRTAYGYE. The full CDR3 sequence reads CAITLGGLRTAYGYEQYF.

Many counts were recorded for this clone. The read ends 3 residues before the CDR3 terminus; that terminus is restored from the germline J gene. J is TRBJ1-1 and V is TRBV5-1; TRBD1 is a possible D gene (6 bases). V dropped 3 bases and J dropped 0 bases, with 21 bases sitting between them. There are 18 residues in the CDR3. The germline CDR1 and CDR2 sequences are SGHRS and YFSETQ. The CDR3 DNA, read in part, is TGCGCCAGCAGCTGGGGGCTGGGGGAGGGGTACATGAACACTGAA. This codes for CASSWGLGEGYMNTE. The CDR3, in full, reads CASSWGLGEGYMNTEAFF. Filled out from reference TRBV5-1 and TRBJ1-1, the complete variable domain reads KAGVTQTPRYLIKTRGQQVTLSCSPISGHRSVSWYQQTPGQGLQFLFEYFSETQRNKGNFPGRFSGRQFSNSRSEMNVSTLELGDSALYLCASSWGLGEGYMNTEAFFGQGTRLTVV.

This clone was found many times. The read ends 3 residues before the CDR3 terminus; that terminus is restored from the germline J gene. The V call is TRBV12-3 or TRBV12-4, the J call TRBJ1-6; 9 nucleotides align to TRBD1. CDR3 length: 13 amino acids. Losses at the gene ends were 8 bases for V and 9 bases for J; bases not matched to a gene: 5. The CDR3 here is CASSPGQGSPLHF. CDR3 DNA (partial): TGTGCCAGCTCCCCGGGACAGGGTTCACCC.

As regards this clone: The read ends 3 residues early relative to the CDR3; the germline J gene fills the gap. The chain links TRBV30 to TRBJ1-1; D is unclear. This CDR3 is 14 amino acids long. CDR1 is GTSNPN, CDR2 SVGIG, per germline (reference sequence). CDR3 DNA, as far as it was read: TGTGCCTGGAGTGTACTTGGGCTACAAGAGACA. It translates to CAWSVLGLQET. The whole CDR3 protein reads CAWSVLGLQETAFF.

This clone was counted at least ten times. CDR3 region: CASSVGQGEFHEQYF. Incomplete CDR3 DNA: TGTGCCAGCAGCGTAGGACAGGGCGAGTTCCACGAG. The chain is built from TRBV9 and TRBJ2-7; the match to TRBD1 covers 7 bases. The read falls 3 residues short of the CDR3 end, and the missing part is taken from the germline J gene. There are 15 residues in the CDR3. V dropped 0 bases and J dropped 5; count of bases not matched to a gene: 8. Germline values: CDR1 SGDLS, CDR2 YYNGEE.

This clone was picked up many times. The read stops 3 residues short of the end of the CDR3; the missing end is completed from the germline J gene. The V and J genes are TRBV5-1 and TRBJ2-3; D unresolved. Trimming pared 1 base from V and 4 bases from J, leaving 16 bases between. The CDR3 is 16 amino acids. Per germline, CDR1 SGHRS and CDR2 YFSETQ. The CDR3 loop reads CASSLSVRTVPDTQYF. Incomplete CDR3 DNA: TGCGCCAGCAGCTTGTCCGTCAGAACAGTGCCAGATACG.

This clone was observed many times. The sequenced CDR3 bases are TGTGCCTGGAGTGGTGGGCAGGAA. Protein: CAWSGGQE. The entire CDR3 is CAWSGGQEAFF. The chain uses TRBV30 and TRBJ1-1; D remains ambiguous. The read ends 3 residues shy of where the CDR3 ends; the end is completed using the germline J gene. Germline CDR1 is GTSNPN and CDR2 is SVGIG (reference sequence). This CDR3 has 11 residues. The entire variable domain, with the rest obtained from reference TRBV30 and TRBJ1-1, is as follows: SQTIHQWPATLVQPVGSPLSLECTVEGTSNPNLYWYRQAAGRGLQLLFYSVGIGQISSEVPQNLSASRPQDRQFILSSKKLLLSDSGFYLCAWSGGQEAFFGQGTRLTVV.

This clone has at least ten counts. A read error may account for a junction end that differs from germline. The read comes to an end 3 residues before the CDR3 does, leaving the germline J gene to fill in the end. The chain recombines TRBV4-2 with TRBJ1-4; 7 bases fit TRBD1. In germline, CDR1 is LGHNA, CDR2 YNFKEQ. The CDR3 extends over 15 amino acids. The CDR3 bases that were read are TGCGCCAGCAGCCAAGACAGGGATTTTAATGAAAAA. Its protein product is CASSQDRDFNEK. The whole CDR3 protein reads CASSQDRDFNEKLFF.

With respect to this clone: Read data end 3 residues before the CDR3 end; the end is taken from the germline J gene. V gene TRBV5-3 combines with J gene TRBJ2-5; 9 bases are a match to TRBD1. Being an ORF, TRBV5-3 has a function that is uncertain. The CDR3 has 16 residues. Trimming cost V 4 bases and J 2 bases; bases outside gene matches: 9. CDR3 bases read: TGTGCCAGAAGCCACAAACGGGACAGGGCTCAAGAGACC. Its protein product is CARSHKRDRAQET. The entire CDR3 reads CARSHKRDRAQETQYF.

This clone was observed a few times. CDR3 amino acids: CASSIYGRGKNIQYF. Partial CDR3 DNA: TGTGCCAGTAGTATATACGGGCGGGGTAAAAACATT. The chain combines TRBV19 with TRBJ2-4; a possible D gene is TRBD2 (6 bases). The read gets to within 3 residues of the CDR3 end, and the germline J gene fills in the rest. Germline CDR1 LNHDA, CDR2 SQIVND (reference sequence). This CDR3 comprises 15 residues. V was trimmed by 2 bases and J by 4 bases, leaving 12 bases between them. Full variable domain (rest looked up from reference TRBV19 and TRBJ2-4): DGGITQSPKYLFRKEGQNVTLSCEQNLNHDAMYWYRQDPGQGLRLIYYSQIVNDFQKGDIAEGYSVSREKKESFPLTVTSAQKNPTAFYLCASSIYGRGKNIQYFGAGTRLSVL.

In its sample, this clone was seen many times. The read falls 3 residues short of the CDR3 end, and the missing part is taken from the germline J gene. The gene calls are TRBV20-1 and TRBJ2-7; 9 bases are a match to TRBD2. Germline-derived CDR1 and CDR2 are DFQATT and SNEGSKA (reference sequence). This CDR3 has 15 residues. V trimming: 0 bases; J trimming: 2 bases; junction bases outside the gene matches: 5. The CDR3 DNA, read in part, is TGCAGTGCTAGAGATTGGCTAGCGGGAACCTACGAG. Translation gives CSARDWLAGTYE. The entire CDR3 protein reads CSARDWLAGTYEQYF.

As for this clone: The read finishes 3 residues shy of the CDR3 end, and the germline J gene is used to complete it. V is TRBV13 and J is TRBJ1-3, with a tentative D call TRBD1 (5 bases). The CDR3 spans 16 residues. The germline V gene has CDR1 PRHDT and CDR2 FYEKMQ (reference sequence). The V and J ends lost 0 bases and 0 bases respectively, with 9 bases between them. The CDR3 DNA, read in part, is TGTGCCAGCAGCTTAGGCGGGGGGGTCTCTGGAAACACC. This codes for CASSLGGGVSGNT. The full-length CDR3 reads as CASSLGGGVSGNTIYF. Based on the CDR3 plus reference TRBV13 and TRBJ1-3, the full variable domain is AAGVIQSPRHLIKEKRETATLKCYPIPRHDTVYWYQQGPGQDPQFLISFYEKMQSDKGSIPDRFSAQQFSDYHSELNMSSLELGDSALYFCASSLGGGVSGNTIYFGEGSWLTVV.

This clone was observed at least ten times. Coverage ceases 3 residues before the CDR3 finishes, and the germline J gene fills in the end. The genes are TRBV11-2 and TRBJ1-4; D may be TRBD1 (6 bases). The V and J ends lost 7 bases and 7 bases respectively, with 10 bases between them. Germline CDR1 reads SGHAT; CDR2 reads FQNNGV. This CDR3 region has 12 residues. The DNA read from the CDR3 is TGTGCCAGCAAGGGGGGGGTTGAAAAA. Amino acid sequence: CASKGGVEK. The full CDR3 protein reads CASKGGVEKLFF. Filled out from reference TRBV11-2 and TRBJ1-4, the complete variable domain reads EAGVAQSPRYKIIEKRQSVAFWCNPISGHATLYWYQQILGQGPKLLIQFQNNGVVDDSQLPKDRFSAERLKGVDSTLKIQPAKLEDSAVYLCASKGGVEKLFFGSGTQLSVL.

This clone has only a few counts. The CDR3 end lies 3 residues beyond the end of the read and is filled in from the germline J gene. The chain couples TRBV20-1 to TRBJ1-4; 9 nucleotides align to TRBD1. CDR3 length: 16 residues. Per germline, CDR1 DFQATT and CDR2 SNEGSKA (reference sequence). CDR3 in amino acids: CSASNGGQGGGSPLFF. The CDR3 DNA, read in part, is TGCAGTGCTAGTAATGGGGGACAGGGAGGCGGTTCACCA.

This clone was counted a few times. The read gets to within 3 residues of the CDR3 end, and the germline J gene fills in the rest. V is TRBV30 and J is TRBJ2-3; TRBD2 matches 8 bases. Germline assignment: CDR1 GTSNPN and CDR2 SVGIG (reference sequence). Germline trimming cut 0 bases from V and 6 bases from J; bases unmatched to any gene: 8. CDR3 length: 15 amino acids. This chain's CDR3 is CAWSVPRGASDTQYF. The CDR3 bases that were read are TGTGCCTGGAGTGTACCGCGGGGGGCCTCGGATACG.

This clone appeared many times. The sequenced part of the CDR3 DNA is TGTGCCAGCAACCCAGACACTTCGAACACTGAA. Its protein is CASNPDTSNTE. The CDR3 reads in full as CASNPDTSNTEAFF. This chain joins TRBV2 and TRBJ1-1; D remains unclear. The sequence runs out 3 residues before the end of the CDR3; the remainder is reconstructed from the germline J gene. Germline V CDR1 and CDR2: SNHLY, FYNNEI. Trimming shortened V by 7 bases and J by 1 base, and 13 bases separated the two germline ends. The CDR3 contains 14 residues. Combining the CDR3 with reference TRBV2 and TRBJ1-1 gives the whole variable domain EPEVTQTPSHQVTQMGQEVILRCVPISNHLYFYWYRQILGQKVEFLVSFYNNEISEKSEIFDDQFSVERPDGSNFTLKIRSTKLEDSAMYFCASNPDTSNTEAFFGQGTRLTVV.

The table lists this clone with many counts. Read data end 3 residues before the CDR3 end; the end is taken from the germline J gene. This sequence joins TRBV2 and TRBJ1-5; 8 bases are shared with TRBD1. CDR1 and CDR2 (germline): SNHLY, FYNNEI. This CDR3 contains 14 residues. Losses at the gene ends were 4 bases for V and 9 bases for J; bases not matched to a gene: 8. CDR3 residues: CASSARTGLSPQHF. The sequenced CDR3 bases are TGTGCCAGCAGTGCCCGGACAGGGCTTTCGCCC.

With regard to this clone: The DNA ends 3 residues before the CDR3 does, and the rest of the CDR3 is filled in from the germline J gene. This chain connects TRBV6-2 or TRBV6-3 to TRBJ1-2, with D possibly TRBD1 on 5 matching bases. CDR1 and CDR2 (germline): MNHEY, SVGEGT. This CDR3 contains 15 residues. CDR3 residues: CASTPPRGVYNDYTF. CDR3 DNA (partial): TGTGCCAGCACTCCCCCTCGGGGGGTTTACAATGAC.

This clone has at least ten counts. The read terminates 3 residues before the CDR3 end, so the remaining end is supplied by the germline J gene. The rearrangement joins TRBV2 to TRBJ2-5, with a possible D match to TRBD1 (5 bases). V dropped 1 base and J dropped 5 bases, with 8 bases sitting between them. This CDR3 spans 13 amino acids. Germline V CDR1 and CDR2: SNHLY, FYNNEI. Here the CDR3 reads CASSEGGGETQYF. CDR3 bases read: TGTGCCAGCAGTGAAGGGGGCGGTGAGACC.